One and the same sample provided the 3 T cell receptor beta chains below, sequenced in a study of post-analysis software for immune sequencing data. These receptors have no known antigen. Whole-study findings and limits: When patients were compared with controls, a handful of TRBV segments were more frequent, TRBV5-6, TRBV5-1 and TRBV20-1 among them.

The TCR beta cDNA libraries carried unique molecular identifiers. Each CDR3 protein is one row after TCRdb ran MiXCR on the PCR reads. The profile shows about 820,000 distinct CDR3 sequences, approximately 57% of them singletons. Sequencing input: blood. These receptors all stem from a girl between 10 and 17 years old with multiple sclerosis.

A few counts support this clonotype. The chain combines TRBV20-1 with TRBJ2-2; 8 positions agree with TRBD1. Germline V gives CDR1 DFQATT, CDR2 SNEGSKA (reference sequence). J gave up 3 bases and V 3 bases, and 6 bases lay outside the gene matches. This CDR3 has 15 residues. The DNA for the CDR3 is TGCAGTGCTAGGGAGACAGGGGAGGACACCGGGGAGCTGTTTTTT. This encodes CSARETGEDTGELFF.

This rearrangement joins TRBV3-1 to TRBJ2-1, with 13 bases matching TRBD2. The germline gives CDR1 LGHDT, CDR2 YNNKEL (reference sequence). The CDR3 extends over 15 amino acids. V shed 4 bases, J shed 7 bases, and the junction held 4 bases outside the gene matches. As DNA, the CDR3 is TGTGCCAGCAGCCCCCGGACTAGCGGGGGAAATGAGCAGTTCTTC. It codes for CASSPRTSGGNEQFF.

J is TRBJ2-7 and V is TRBV10-3; a possible D gene is TRBD2 (6 bases). V was shortened by 2 bases and J by 0 bases, with 8 bases between the two germline ends. The CDR3 spans 14 residues. Germline loops: CDR1 ENHRY, CDR2 SYGVKD. The CDR3 sequence: CAISEGGSSYEQYF. The CDR3 DNA sequence: TGTGCCATCAGTGAGGGGGGGAGCTCCTACGAGCAGTACTTC.